The T cell receptor beta chain described here comes from a study of T cells after yellow fever vaccination. Study-level findings and limits: After the booster, roughly 96% of CD4 and 88% of CD8 primary-response clones were re-detected. CD4 and CD8 compartments shared a small share of clonotypes. Weaker in magnitude, the secondary response showed a faster peak on day 5 versus 15.

CDR1 MNHEY and CDR2 SMNVEV come from the germline V gene (reference sequence). With 0 bases removed from V and 4 bases from J, the gap between germline ends came to 7 bases. This CDR3 is built from 14 residues. TCR cDNA was made by 5'RACE template switching, adding a universal primer site and UMIs. TCRdb independently ran MiXCR on the 5' RACE reads; one entry per CDR3 protein. The table records hundreds of thousands of distinct CDR3 sequences, approximately 13% of them present only once. This clonotype was observed many times. Antigen: not known. The rearrangement links TRBV27 to TRBJ1-5; a possible D gene is TRBD1 (6 bases). The input for sequencing was PBMCs, taken on the day of the yellow fever booster vaccination. This TCR derives from a man under 40 who received the YFV17D yellow fever vaccine. The CDR3: CASSLSRGNQPQHF. The CDR3 bases are TGTGCCAGCAGTTTATCGAGGGGGAATCAGCCCCAGCATTTT.